The following is a T cell receptor (beta chain) sequence with its context. Sequence at one end of the junction differs from germline and may be a read error. The sample comes from a study of blood T cells in healthy people across ages. Study in general: Template switching caught about one barcoded beta molecule for each two T cells.

Each sample provided at least 5 micrograms of extracted total RNA. A J-beta primer mix and a sample-barcoded 5' primer were used in a second PCR of about 7 to 12 cycles. MiXCR, run by TCRdb on the 5' RACE reads, gives a single entry per CDR3 protein. The top ten hold around 21% of the sample, which has more than 650,000 distinct CDR3 sequences, over 20% seen once. The CDR3 runs to 15 residues. Germline V gene lookup returns CDR1 SGHVS and CDR2 FQNEAQ. The chain recombines TRBV7-8 with TRBJ2-5, with D tentatively TRBD2 (5 bases). The sequence came from a man in his 70s in good health. Material: blood. The CDR3 nucleotides are TGTGCCAGCAGTTTAGCGAGGACGGTGGGGGAGACCCAGTACTTC. Amino acid sequence: CASSLARTVGETQYF.